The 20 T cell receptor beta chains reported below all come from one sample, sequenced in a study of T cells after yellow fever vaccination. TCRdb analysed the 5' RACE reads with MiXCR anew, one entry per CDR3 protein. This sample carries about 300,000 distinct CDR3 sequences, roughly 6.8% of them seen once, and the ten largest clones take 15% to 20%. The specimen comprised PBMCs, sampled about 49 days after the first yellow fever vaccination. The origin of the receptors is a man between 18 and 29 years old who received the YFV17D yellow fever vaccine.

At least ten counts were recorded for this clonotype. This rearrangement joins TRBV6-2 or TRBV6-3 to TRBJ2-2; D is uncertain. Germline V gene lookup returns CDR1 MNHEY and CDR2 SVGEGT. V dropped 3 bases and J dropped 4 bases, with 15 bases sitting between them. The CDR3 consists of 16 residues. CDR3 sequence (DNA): TGTGCCAGCAGTTATGAGGCAGTCTCGGGCACCGGGGAGCTGTTTTTT. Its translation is CASSYEAVSGTGELFF.

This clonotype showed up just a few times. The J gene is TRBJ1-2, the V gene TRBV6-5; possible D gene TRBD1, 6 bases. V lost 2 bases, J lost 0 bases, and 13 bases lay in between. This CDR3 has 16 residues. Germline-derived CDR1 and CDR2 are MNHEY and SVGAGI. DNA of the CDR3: TGTGCCAGCAGTTACGTTGGGGGCCGGACTAACTATGGCTACACCTTC. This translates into CASSYVGGRTNYGYTF.

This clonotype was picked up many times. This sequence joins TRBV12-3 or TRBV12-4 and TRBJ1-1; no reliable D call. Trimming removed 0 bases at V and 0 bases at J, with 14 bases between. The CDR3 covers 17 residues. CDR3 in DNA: TGTGCCAGCAGTTTAGCCTGGGCCAGCCGGATGAACACTGAAGCTTTCTTT. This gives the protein CASSLAWASRMNTEAFF.

The CDR3 is CASSLGRPRSSYEQYF. The DNA of the CDR3 is TGTGCCAGCAGCTTAGGCAGGCCTCGCAGCTCCTACGAGCAGTACTTC. V is TRBV7-9 and J is TRBJ2-7; D is unresolved. This CDR3 spans 16 amino acids. V lost 1 base and J 0 bases, leaving 13 bases between the germline ends. Germline-derived CDR1 and CDR2 are SEHNR and FQNEAQ (reference sequence).

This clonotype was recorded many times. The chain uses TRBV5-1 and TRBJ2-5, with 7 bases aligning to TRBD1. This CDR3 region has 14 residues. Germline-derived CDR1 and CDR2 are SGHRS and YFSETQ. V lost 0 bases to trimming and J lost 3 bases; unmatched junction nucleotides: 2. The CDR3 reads CASSLGQGKETQYF. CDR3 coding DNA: TGCGCCAGCAGCTTGGGACAGGGAAAAGAGACCCAGTACTTC.

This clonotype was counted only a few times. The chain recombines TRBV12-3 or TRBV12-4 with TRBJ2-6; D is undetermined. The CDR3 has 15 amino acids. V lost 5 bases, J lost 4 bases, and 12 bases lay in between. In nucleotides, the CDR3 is TGTGCCAGCAGTCCCCTGCCCCGGGGGGCCAACGTCCTGACTTTC. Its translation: CASSPLPRGANVLTF.

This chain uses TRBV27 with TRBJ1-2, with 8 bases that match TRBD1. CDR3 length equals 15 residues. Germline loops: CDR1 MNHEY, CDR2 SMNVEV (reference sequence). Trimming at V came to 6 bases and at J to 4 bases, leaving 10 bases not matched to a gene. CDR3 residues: CASRVTTGVIYGYTF. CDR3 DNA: TGTGCCAGCAGAGTTACGACAGGGGTTATCTATGGCTACACCTTC.

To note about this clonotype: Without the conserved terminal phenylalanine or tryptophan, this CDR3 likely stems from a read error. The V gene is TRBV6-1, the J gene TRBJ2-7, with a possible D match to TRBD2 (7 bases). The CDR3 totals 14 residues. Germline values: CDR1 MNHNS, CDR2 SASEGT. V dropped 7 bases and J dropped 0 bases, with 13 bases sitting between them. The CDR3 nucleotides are TGTGCCAGCACCAACGGGGGGCTCTCCTACGAGCAGTACTCC. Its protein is CASTNGGLSYEQYS.

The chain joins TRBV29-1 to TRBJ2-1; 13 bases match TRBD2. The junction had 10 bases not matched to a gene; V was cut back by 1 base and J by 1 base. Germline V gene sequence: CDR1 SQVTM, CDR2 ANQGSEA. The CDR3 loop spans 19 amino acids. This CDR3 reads CSVEGTTSGGAKSYNEQFF. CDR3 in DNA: TGCAGCGTTGAAGGAACTACTAGCGGGGGGGCTAAATCCTACAATGAGCAGTTCTTC.

Here the CDR3 reads CASSLRGAIEAFF. In DNA form, the CDR3 reads TGTGCCAGCAGCTTACGGGGAGCTATTGAAGCTTTCTTT. The chain joins TRBV7-9 to TRBJ1-1; D ambiguous. CDR1 and CDR2 (germline): SEHNR, FQNEAQ (reference sequence). The CDR3 length is 13 residues. Trimming pared 2 bases from V and 7 bases from J, leaving 11 bases between.

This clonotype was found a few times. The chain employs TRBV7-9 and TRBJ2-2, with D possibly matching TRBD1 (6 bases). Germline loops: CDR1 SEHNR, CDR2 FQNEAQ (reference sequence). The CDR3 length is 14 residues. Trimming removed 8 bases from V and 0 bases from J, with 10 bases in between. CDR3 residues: CASLQGSNTGELFF. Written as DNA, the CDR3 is TGTGCCAGCCTCCAGGGGTCGAACACCGGGGAGCTGTTTTTT.

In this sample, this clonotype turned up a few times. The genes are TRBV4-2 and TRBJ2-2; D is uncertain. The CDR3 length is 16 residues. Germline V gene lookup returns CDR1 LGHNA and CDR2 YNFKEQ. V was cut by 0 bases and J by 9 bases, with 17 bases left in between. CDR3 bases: TGTGCCAGCAGCCAAGAGATGCCACCACCGTCTCGGGAGCTGTTTTTT. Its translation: CASSQEMPPPSRELFF.

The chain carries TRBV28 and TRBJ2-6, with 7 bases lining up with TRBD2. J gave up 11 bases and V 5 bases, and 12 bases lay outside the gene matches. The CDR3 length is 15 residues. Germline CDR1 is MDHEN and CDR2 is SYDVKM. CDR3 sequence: CASSPVWGGSYVLTF. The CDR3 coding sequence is TGTGCCAGCAGTCCCGTCTGGGGCGGGAGCTACGTCCTGACTTTC.

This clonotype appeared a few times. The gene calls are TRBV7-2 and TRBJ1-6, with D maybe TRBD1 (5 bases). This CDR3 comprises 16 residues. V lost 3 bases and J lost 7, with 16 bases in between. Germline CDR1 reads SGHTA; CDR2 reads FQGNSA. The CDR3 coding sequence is TGTGCCAGCAGCTTTGGCGGGGCCACAACCAATTCACCCCTCCACTTT. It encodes CASSFGGATTNSPLHF.

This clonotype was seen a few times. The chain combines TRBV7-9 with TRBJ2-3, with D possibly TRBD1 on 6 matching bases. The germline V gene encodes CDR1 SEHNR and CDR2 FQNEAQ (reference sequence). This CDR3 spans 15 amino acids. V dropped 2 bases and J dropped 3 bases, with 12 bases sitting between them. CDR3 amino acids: CASSLSYRVTDTQYF. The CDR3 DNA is TGTGCCAGCAGCTTATCCTACAGGGTAACAGATACGCAGTATTTT.

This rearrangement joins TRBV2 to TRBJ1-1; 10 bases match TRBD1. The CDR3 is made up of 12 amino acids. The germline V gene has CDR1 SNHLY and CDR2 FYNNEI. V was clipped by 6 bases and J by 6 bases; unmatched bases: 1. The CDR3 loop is CASRDRGPEAFF. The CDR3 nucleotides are TGTGCCAGCAGAGACAGGGGGCCTGAAGCTTTCTTT.

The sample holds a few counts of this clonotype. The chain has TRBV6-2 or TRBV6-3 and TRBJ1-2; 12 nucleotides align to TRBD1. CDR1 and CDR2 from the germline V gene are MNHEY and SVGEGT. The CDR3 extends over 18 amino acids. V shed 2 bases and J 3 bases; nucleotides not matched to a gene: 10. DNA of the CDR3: TGTGCCAGCAGTTACCCATCCCGGGACAGGGGGCGATACTATGGCTACACCTTC. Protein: CASSYPSRDRGRYYGYTF.

As DNA, the CDR3 is TGTGCCAGCAGCCCCACCGGGGGGCATGGCTACACCTTC. Translation: CASSPTGGHGYTF. The chain has TRBV7-9 and TRBJ1-2; TRBD1 might be the D (6 bases). The V gene's germline CDR1 is SEHNR and CDR2 FQNEAQ (reference sequence). V was cut by 5 bases and J by 6 bases, with 13 bases left in between. CDR3 length equals 13 residues.

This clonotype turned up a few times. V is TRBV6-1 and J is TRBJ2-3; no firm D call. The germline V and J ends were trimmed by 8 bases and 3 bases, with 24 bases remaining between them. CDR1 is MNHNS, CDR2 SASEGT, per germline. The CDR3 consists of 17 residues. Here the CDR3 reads CASGRDPFGFVTDTQYF. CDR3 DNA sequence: TGTGCCAGCGGCCGTGACCCTTTTGGGTTCGTAACAGATACGCAGTATTTT.

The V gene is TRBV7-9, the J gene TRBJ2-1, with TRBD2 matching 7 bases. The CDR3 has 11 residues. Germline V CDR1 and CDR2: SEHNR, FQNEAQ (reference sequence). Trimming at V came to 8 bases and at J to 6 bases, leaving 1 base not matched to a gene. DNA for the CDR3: TGTGCCAGCGGCGGGGGCAATGAGCAGTTCTTC. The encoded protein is CASGGGNEQFF.